These 32 T cell receptor beta chains came from one sample sequenced in a study of long-term antiretroviral therapy in people with HIV. At survey level, the immunoSEQ assay was run in its v3.0 version. Here immunoSEQ multiplex PCR was the method, and the copy in TCRdb shows in-frame clones only, minus some. The top ten clones hold 10% to 15% of a sample with 15,000 to 20,000 clones, roughly nine tenths of them seen once. The input for sequencing was unsorted PBMCs, taken 0.6 years after starting antiretroviral therapy. These TCRs come from a woman in her 40s with HIV.

The rearrangement uses TRBV18 and TRBJ1-5, with TRBD1 as a possible D gene (5 bases). V dropped 2 bases and J dropped 2 bases, with 10 bases sitting between them. CDR1 KGHSH and CDR2 LQKENI come from the germline V gene. The CDR3 covers 15 residues. CDR3 protein: CASSPGATGNQPQHF. Written as DNA, the CDR3 is TGTGCCAGCTCACCAGGGGCTACTGGCAATCAGCCCCAGCATTTT.

V and J are TRBV5-4 and TRBJ2-5; D possibly corresponds to TRBD2 (6 bases). Germline-derived CDR1 and CDR2 are SGHNT and YYREEE (reference sequence). This CDR3 spans 16 amino acids. Trimming removed 3 bases at V and 5 bases at J, with 20 bases between. CDR3: CASSWVGGPTRETQYF. CDR3 DNA sequence: TGTGCCAGCAGCTGGGTGGGGGGACCGACGCGGGAGACCCAGTACTTC. Complete variable domain (other parts from reference TRBV5-4 and TRBJ2-5): ETGVTQSPTHLIKTRGQQVTLRCSSQSGHNTVSWYQQALGQGPQFIFQYYREEENGRGNFPPRFSGLQFPNYSSELNVNALELDDSALYLCASSWVGGPTRETQYFGPGTRLLVL.

J is TRBJ1-2 and V is TRBV10-2, with unresolved D. This CDR3 is built from 14 residues. Trimming stripped 5 bases from V and 3 bases from J, with 13 bases between. Germline-derived CDR1 and CDR2 are WSHSY and SAAADI. The DNA of the CDR3 is TGCGCCAGCAGTTCCGGGCCTTCTTACTATGGCTACACCTTC. It translates to CASSSGPSYYGYTF.

The rearrangement joins TRBV5-1 to TRBJ2-7; 13 bases fit TRBD2. The V and J ends lost 4 bases and 6 bases, in that order; junction bases with no gene match: 16. Germline V gene lookup returns CDR1 SGHRS and CDR2 YFSETQ. The CDR3 sequence is 18 residues long. The CDR3 DNA reads TGCGCCAGCAGCATACGGACTAGCGGGGGACTCCGAGAACTCGAGCAGTACTTC. This sequence encodes CASSIRTSGGLRELEQYF.

The chain couples TRBV12-5 to TRBJ1-5; 7 positions match TRBD1. The CDR3 contains 15 residues. Germline CDR1 LGHNT, CDR2 FRNRAP. Germline trimming cut 6 bases from V and 4 bases from J; bases unmatched to any gene: 9. The CDR3 DNA follows: TGTGCTAGTGGCGGATGGCAGGGGGTTAATCAGCCCCAGCATTTT. It codes for CASGGWQGVNQPQHF.

This chain joins TRBV27 and TRBJ1-2; perhaps TRBD1 as D (6 bases). The CDR3 consists of 16 residues. V was cut by 3 bases and J by 0 bases, with 14 bases left in between. Germline V gene data show CDR1 as MNHEY and CDR2 as SMNVEV (reference sequence). The CDR3 protein is CASSFTREGANYGYTF. DNA for the CDR3: TGTGCCAGCAGTTTTACCCGGGAGGGGGCTAACTATGGCTACACCTTC.

This clone was counted once. This sequence joins TRBV5-1 and TRBJ2-2; 12 bases are a match to TRBD2. CDR3 length equals 16 residues. With 4 bases clipped from V and 6 bases from J, the junction kept 7 bases outside the gene matches. Germline V CDR1 and CDR2: SGHRS, YFSETQ. CDR3 coding DNA: TGCGCCAGCAGCACCGGGACTAGCGGGCCGGCCGGGGAGCTGTTTTTT. Its translation is CASSTGTSGPAGELFF.

The table lists this clone with a few counts. The junction shows a germline mismatch at one end, possibly a read error. J is TRBJ2-7 and V is TRBV10-3; TRBD2 matches 12 bases. The germline CDR1 and CDR2 sequences are ENHRY and SYGVKD. The CDR3 extends over 15 amino acids. For the CDR3, the DNA is TGTGCCAGCAGTCTTCGGACTAGCGGGAACTACGAGCAGTACTTC. Its protein product is CASSLRTSGNYEQYF.

The rearrangement uses TRBV30 and TRBJ2-1; no clear D gene. V was shortened by 3 bases and J by 8 bases, with 11 bases between the two germline ends. The CDR3 runs to 12 residues. The V gene's germline CDR1 is GTSNPN and CDR2 SVGIG (reference sequence). CDR3: CAWSPLYDEQFF. The CDR3 region has the DNA TGTGCCTGGAGCCCGCTTTACGATGAGCAGTTCTTC.

The genes are TRBV7-9 and TRBJ2-5, with D possibly TRBD1 on 6 matching bases. The CDR3 extends over 14 amino acids. Germline V gene sequence: CDR1 SEHNR, CDR2 FQNEAQ (reference sequence). V lost 1 base and J 5 bases, leaving 11 bases between the germline ends. The chain's CDR3 is CASSLVQGRETQYF. CDR3 DNA sequence: TGTGCCAGCAGCTTAGTACAGGGAAGGGAGACCCAGTACTTC.

The gene calls are TRBV30 and TRBJ1-2; D remains unclear. CDR1 is GTSNPN, CDR2 SVGIG, per germline (reference sequence). With 3 bases removed from V and 2 bases from J, the gap between germline ends came to 7 bases. CDR3 length equals 12 residues. The CDR3 spells CAWSAGNYGYTF. The CDR3 DNA follows: TGTGCCTGGAGCGCGGGGAACTATGGCTACACCTTC.

The rearrangement links TRBV5-6 to TRBJ1-1, with D maybe TRBD1 (6 bases). V dropped 4 bases and J dropped 5 bases, with 15 bases sitting between them. The CDR3 sequence is 14 residues long. Looked up from germline, CDR1 is SGHDT and CDR2 is YYEEEE. This CDR3 is CASSTLQGWTEAFF. CDR3 coding DNA: TGTGCCAGCAGCACGTTACAGGGTTGGACTGAAGCTTTCTTT.

The chain carries TRBV2 and TRBJ1-2; D might be TRBD1 (6 bases). There are 14 residues in the CDR3. V lost 8 bases, J lost 5 bases, and 18 bases lay in between. The germline CDR1 and CDR2 sequences are SNHLY and FYNNEI. Here the CDR3 reads CASQLTGQLYGYTF. DNA for the CDR3: TGTGCCAGCCAGCTGACGGGACAACTTTATGGCTACACCTTC.

This chain uses TRBV2 with TRBJ1-6; 7 bases line up with TRBD1. Germline CDR1 is SNHLY and CDR2 is FYNNEI. This CDR3 has 14 residues. Trimming took 9 bases from V and 7 from J; bases not matched to a gene: 9. The CDR3 reads CASNLDRANSPLHF. CDR3 bases: TGTGCCAGTAATCTAGACAGGGCGAATTCACCCCTCCACTTT.

The chain is built from TRBV7-7 and TRBJ1-1; 10 nucleotides match TRBD1. CDR3 length: 17 amino acids. Germline lookup yields CDR1 SSHAT and CDR2 FNYEAQ (reference sequence). The trim removed 1 base at V and 0 bases at J, leaving 5 bases unmatched. The CDR3 protein is CASSLGTDRGVNTEAFF. CDR3 sequence (DNA): TGTGCCAGCAGCTTAGGGACGGACAGGGGGGTGAACACTGAAGCTTTCTTT.

The genes are TRBV18 and TRBJ2-3, with 7 bases aligning to TRBD1. Germline V CDR1 and CDR2: KGHSH, LQKENI. The CDR3 loop spans 14 amino acids. Trimming took 9 bases from V and 2 from J; bases not matched to a gene: 8. The CDR3 coding sequence is TGTGCCAGTTACAGGGGAAAAGACACAGATACGCAGTATTTT. Translating gives CASYRGKDTDTQYF.

The rearrangement links TRBV27 to TRBJ2-7; 9 positions match TRBD1. J lost 0 bases, V lost 4 bases, and 4 bases had no gene match. Germline assignment: CDR1 MNHEY and CDR2 SMNVEV (reference sequence). This CDR3 has 15 amino acids. In nucleotides, the CDR3 is TGTGCCAGCAGTTGGGGACAGGGATTCTCCTACGAGCAGTACTTC. It codes for CASSWGQGFSYEQYF.

The V call is TRBV10-1, the J call TRBJ1-1; D ambiguous. V shed 0 bases and J shed 2 bases, with 34 bases lying between them. This CDR3 contains 23 residues. Germline loops: CDR1 WNHNN, CDR2 SYGVQD (reference sequence). The CDR3 is CASSESHFLSVLPIRDPNTEAFF. The CDR3 region has the DNA TGCGCCAGCAGTGAGTCGCACTTCCTATCGGTCCTTCCTATTCGCGATCCTAACACTGAAGCTTTCTTT.

The chain is built from TRBV30 and TRBJ1-1; D is unclear. Trimming shortened V by 1 base and J by 7 bases, and 7 bases separated the two germline ends. The CDR3 spans 11 residues. Germline CDR1 and CDR2: GTSNPN and SVGIG (reference sequence). CDR3 sequence reads: CAWSDAVEAFF. The CDR3 DNA sequence: TGTGCCTGGAGTGACGCAGTTGAAGCTTTCTTT.

The J gene is TRBJ1-3, the V gene TRBV4-1, with D hard to call. V lost 3 bases and J lost 0, with 21 bases in between. This CDR3 has 19 amino acids. Germline CDR1 reads MGHRA; CDR2 reads YSYEKL. CDR3 protein: CASSQGSQGISSSGNTIYF. The CDR3 region has the DNA TGCGCCAGCAGCCAGGGTAGCCAAGGGATCTCGAGCTCTGGAAACACCATATATTTT.

The chain has TRBV2 and TRBJ2-2; the D gene could be TRBD1 or TRBD2 (5 bases each). The CDR3 spans 13 residues. From germline, CDR1 is SNHLY and CDR2 FYNNEI. Deletions cut 6 bases from V and 8 bases from J, with 13 bases between. As DNA, the CDR3 is TGTGCCAGCAGGGGGACCGTTGGGGGGGAGCTGTTTTTT. Translated, it gives CASRGTVGGELFF.

The chain uses TRBV5-4 and TRBJ1-2, with D possibly TRBD1 on 5 matching bases. This CDR3 contains 14 residues. CDR1 and CDR2 (germline): SGHNT, YYREEE (reference sequence). With 0 bases removed from V and 2 bases from J, the gap between germline ends came to 8 bases. This chain's CDR3 is CASSLARGNYGYTF. CDR3 DNA sequence: TGTGCCAGCAGCTTGGCCCGGGGGAACTATGGCTACACCTTC.

V usage is TRBV28 and J usage is TRBJ2-6, with TRBD1 identical over 12 bases. The CDR3 extends over 17 amino acids. CDR1 is MDHEN and CDR2 is SYDVKM in the germline V gene. The V and J ends lost 7 bases and 2 bases, in that order; junction bases with no gene match: 6. The chain's CDR3 is CASMRGQGAAGANVLTF. CDR3 nucleotide sequence: TGTGCCAGCATGAGGGGACAGGGGGCGGCTGGGGCCAACGTCCTGACTTTC.

CDR3 sequence (DNA): TGTGCCAGCAGCGTAGCTGGTCGGGGGGCCTCCCACACAGATACGCAGTATTTT. This translates into CASSVAGRGASHTDTQYF. The chain couples TRBV9 to TRBJ2-3, with TRBD2 as a possible D gene (7 bases). The germline CDR1 and CDR2 sequences are SGDLS and YYNGEE. The CDR3 totals 18 residues. Trimming removed 0 bases at V and 2 bases at J, with 19 bases between.

This chain connects TRBV5-6 to TRBJ1-3; 7 positions match TRBD1. This CDR3 has 15 amino acids. V shed 1 base, J shed 1 base, and the junction held 2 bases outside the gene matches. Germline loops: CDR1 SGHDT, CDR2 YYEEEE. CDR3 region: CASSLRGLSGNTIYF. The CDR3 coding sequence is TGTGCCAGCAGCTTGAGGGGGCTGTCTGGAAACACCATATATTTT.

The chain uses TRBV2 and TRBJ2-1; D could derive from TRBD1 or TRBD2 (5 bases each). CDR1 SNHLY and CDR2 FYNNEI come from the germline V gene. The CDR3 has 15 amino acids. Trimming took off 7 bases at V and 2 bases at J, with 15 bases between the two ends. The CDR3 coding sequence is TGTGCCAGCATTCCCCGGGACGGAGCCTACAATGAGCAGTTCTTC. Amino acids: CASIPRDGAYNEQFF.

The CDR3, as DNA: TGTGCCACCAAAGCGGGCGATAATTCACCCCTCCACTTT. It specifies CATKAGDNSPLHF. V and J are TRBV19 and TRBJ1-6; no clear D gene. Germline V gives CDR1 LNHDA, CDR2 SQIVND (reference sequence). The length of the CDR3 is 13 residues. The V end was cut by 10 bases, the J end by 5 bases, with 12 bases between. Using reference TRBV19 and TRBJ1-6 for the parts outside the CDR3, the full variable domain is DGGITQSPKYLFRKEGQNVTLSCEQNLNHDAMYWYRQDPGQGLRLIYYSQIVNDFQKGDIAEGYSVSREKKESFPLTVTSAQKNPTAFYLCATKAGDNSPLHFGNGTRLTVT.

The CDR3 bases are TGTGCCAGCAGTGAGCAAGCTAACTATGGCTACACCTTC. Amino acids: CASSEQANYGYTF. The chain employs TRBV2 and TRBJ1-2; D is undetermined. V was clipped by 3 bases and J by 0 bases, with 5 bases between them. The CDR3 length is 13 residues. Germline loops: CDR1 SNHLY, CDR2 FYNNEI.

The chain uses TRBV10-3 and TRBJ1-2, with 9 bases aligning to TRBD1. V shed 8 bases, J shed 6 bases, and the junction held 10 bases outside the gene matches. From germline, CDR1 is ENHRY and CDR2 SYGVKD. The length of the CDR3 is 14 residues. CDR3: CAIFRGQGKNGYTF. The CDR3 nucleotides are TGTGCCATCTTCAGGGGACAGGGAAAAAATGGCTACACCTTC.

This sequence joins TRBV5-1 and TRBJ1-4, with 9 positions matching TRBD1. V gave up 3 bases and J gave up 3 bases; unmatched junction bases: 21. Germline CDR1 and CDR2: SGHRS and YFSETQ. This CDR3 spans 21 amino acids. For the CDR3, the DNA is TGCGCCAGCAGCTGGGCGCCGTTTGGGACAGGGAGTTTAGTTGCTAATGAAAAACTGTTTTTT. Protein product: CASSWAPFGTGSLVANEKLFF. Filled out from reference TRBV5-1 and TRBJ1-4, the complete variable domain reads KAGVTQTPRYLIKTRGQQVTLSCSPISGHRSVSWYQQTPGQGLQFLFEYFSETQRNKGNFPGRFSGRQFSNSRSEMNVSTLELGDSALYLCASSWAPFGTGSLVANEKLFFGSGTQLSVL.

The chain uses TRBV2 and TRBJ1-2; 7 bases are a match to TRBD1. This CDR3 has 15 residues. The germline V gene has CDR1 SNHLY and CDR2 FYNNEI. After removal of 6 bases from V and 0 bases from J, the junction contained 7 bases not matched to a gene. CDR3: CASRVDRAANYGYTF. The CDR3 DNA follows: TGTGCCAGCAGGGTAGACAGGGCGGCTAACTATGGCTACACCTTC.

The V gene is TRBV6-5, the J gene TRBJ2-1; D not resolved. CDR3 size: 14 residues. Looked up from germline, CDR1 is MNHEY and CDR2 is SVGAGI. V lost 3 bases and J 4 bases, leaving 10 bases between the germline ends. CDR3 loop: CASSYSAEYNEQFF. CDR3 DNA sequence: TGTGCCAGCAGTTATTCAGCCGAATACAATGAGCAGTTCTTC.